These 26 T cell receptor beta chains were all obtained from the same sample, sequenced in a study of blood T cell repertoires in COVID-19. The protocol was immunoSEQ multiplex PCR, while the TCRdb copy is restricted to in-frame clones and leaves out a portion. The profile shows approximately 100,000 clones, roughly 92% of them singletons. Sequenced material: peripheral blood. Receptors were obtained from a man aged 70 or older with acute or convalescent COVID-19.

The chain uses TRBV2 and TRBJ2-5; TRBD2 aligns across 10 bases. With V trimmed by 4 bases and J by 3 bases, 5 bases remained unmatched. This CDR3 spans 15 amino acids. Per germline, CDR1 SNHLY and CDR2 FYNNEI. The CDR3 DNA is TGTGCCAGCAGTGTGGCTAGCGGGAGTGAAGAGACCCAGTACTTC. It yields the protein CASSVASGSEETQYF.

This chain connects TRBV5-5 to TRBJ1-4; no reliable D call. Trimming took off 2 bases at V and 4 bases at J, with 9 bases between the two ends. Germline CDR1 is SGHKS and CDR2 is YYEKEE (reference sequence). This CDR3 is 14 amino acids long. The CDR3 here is CASSFTGSNEKLFF. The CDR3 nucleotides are TGTGCCAGCAGCTTCACTGGGAGTAATGAAAAACTGTTTTTT. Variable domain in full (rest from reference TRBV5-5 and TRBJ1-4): DAGVTQSPTHLIKTRGQQVTLRCSPISGHKSVSWYQQVLGQGPQFIFQYYEKEERGRGNFPDRFSARQFPNYSSELNVNALLLGDSALYLCASSFTGSNEKLFFGSGTQLSVL.

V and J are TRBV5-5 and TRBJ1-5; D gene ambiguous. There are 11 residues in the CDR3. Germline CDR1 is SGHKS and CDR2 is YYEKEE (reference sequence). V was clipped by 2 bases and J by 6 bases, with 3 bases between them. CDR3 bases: TGTGCCAGCAGCTTCCTTCAGCCCCAGCATTTT. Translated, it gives CASSFLQPQHF.

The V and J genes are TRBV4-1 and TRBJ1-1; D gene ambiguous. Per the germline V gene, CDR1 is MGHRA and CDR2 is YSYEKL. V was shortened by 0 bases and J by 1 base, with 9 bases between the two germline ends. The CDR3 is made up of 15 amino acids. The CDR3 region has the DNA TGCGCCAGCAGCCAAGAAGTGGGAGCGAACACTGAAGCTTTCTTT. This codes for CASSQEVGANTEAFF.

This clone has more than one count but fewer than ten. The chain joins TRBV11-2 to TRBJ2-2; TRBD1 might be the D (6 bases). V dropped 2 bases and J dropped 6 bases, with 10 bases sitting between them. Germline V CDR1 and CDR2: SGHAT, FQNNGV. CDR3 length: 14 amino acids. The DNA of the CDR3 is TGTGCCAGCAGCTTATATACAGGGTCCGGGGAGCTGTTTTTT. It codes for CASSLYTGSGELFF.

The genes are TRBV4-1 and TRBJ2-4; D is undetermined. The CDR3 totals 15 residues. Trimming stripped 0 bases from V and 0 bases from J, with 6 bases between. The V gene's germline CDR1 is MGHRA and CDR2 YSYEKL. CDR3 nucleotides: TGCGCCAGCAGCCAAGACAGGCTAGCCAAAAACATTCAGTACTTC. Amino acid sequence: CASSQDRLAKNIQYF.

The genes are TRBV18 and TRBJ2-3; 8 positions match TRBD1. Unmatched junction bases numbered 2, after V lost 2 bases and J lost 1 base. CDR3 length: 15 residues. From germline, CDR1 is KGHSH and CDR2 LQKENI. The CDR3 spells CASSPTQGGTDTQYF. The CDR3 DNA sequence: TGTGCCAGCTCACCAACACAGGGGGGCACAGATACGCAGTATTTT.

The CDR3 coding sequence is TGTGCCAGCACCAGGGGATTGGAGCAGCCCCAGCATTTT. As protein: CASTRGLEQPQHF. The genes are TRBV6-6 and TRBJ1-5; D perhaps matches TRBD1 (6 bases). The CDR3 has 13 residues. CDR1 MNHNY and CDR2 SVGAGI come from the germline V gene (reference sequence). Trimming shortened V by 7 bases and J by 7 bases, and 14 bases separated the two germline ends.

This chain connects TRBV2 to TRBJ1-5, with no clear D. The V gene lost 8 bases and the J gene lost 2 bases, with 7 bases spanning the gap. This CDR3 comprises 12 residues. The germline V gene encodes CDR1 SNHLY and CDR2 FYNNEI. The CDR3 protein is CASRVGNQPQHF. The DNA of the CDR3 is TGTGCCAGCCGGGTGGGCAATCAGCCCCAGCATTTT.

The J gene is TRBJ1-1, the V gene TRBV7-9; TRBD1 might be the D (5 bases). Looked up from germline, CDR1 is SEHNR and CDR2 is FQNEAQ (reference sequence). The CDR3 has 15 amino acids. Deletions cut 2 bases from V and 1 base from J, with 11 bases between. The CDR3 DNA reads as TGTGCCAGCAGCTTATTTGGAACAGGGAACACTGAAGCTTTCTTT. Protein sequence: CASSLFGTGNTEAFF.

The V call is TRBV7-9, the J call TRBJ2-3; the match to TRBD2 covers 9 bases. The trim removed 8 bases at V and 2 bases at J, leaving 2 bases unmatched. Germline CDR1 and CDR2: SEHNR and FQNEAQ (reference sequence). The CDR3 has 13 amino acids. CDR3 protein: CASRLADTDTQYF. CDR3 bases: TGTGCCAGCCGACTAGCGGACACAGATACGCAGTATTTT.

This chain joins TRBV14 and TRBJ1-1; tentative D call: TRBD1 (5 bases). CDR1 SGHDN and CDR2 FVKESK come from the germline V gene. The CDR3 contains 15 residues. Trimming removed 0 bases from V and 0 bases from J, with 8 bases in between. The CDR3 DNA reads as TGTGCCAGCAGCCAAGATTTGACAGTGAACACTGAAGCTTTCTTT. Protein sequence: CASSQDLTVNTEAFF.

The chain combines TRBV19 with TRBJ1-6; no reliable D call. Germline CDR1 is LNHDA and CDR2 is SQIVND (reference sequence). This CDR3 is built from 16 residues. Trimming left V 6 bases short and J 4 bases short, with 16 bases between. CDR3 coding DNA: TGTGCCAGTAGGGTCGGCCTCACGGGGTATAATTCACCCCTCCACTTT. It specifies CASRVGLTGYNSPLHF.

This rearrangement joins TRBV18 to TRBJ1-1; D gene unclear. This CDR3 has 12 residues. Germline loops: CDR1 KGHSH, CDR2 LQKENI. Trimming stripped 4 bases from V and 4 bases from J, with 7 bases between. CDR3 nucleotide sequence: TGTGCCAGCTCACGCCTCGGCACTGAAGCTTTCTTT. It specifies CASSRLGTEAFF.

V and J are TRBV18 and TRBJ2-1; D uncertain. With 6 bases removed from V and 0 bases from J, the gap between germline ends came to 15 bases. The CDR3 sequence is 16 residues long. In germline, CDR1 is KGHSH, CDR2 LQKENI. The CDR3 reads CASSPLDLGSYNEQFF. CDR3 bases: TGTGCCAGCTCTCCGTTAGACTTAGGCTCCTACAATGAGCAGTTCTTC.

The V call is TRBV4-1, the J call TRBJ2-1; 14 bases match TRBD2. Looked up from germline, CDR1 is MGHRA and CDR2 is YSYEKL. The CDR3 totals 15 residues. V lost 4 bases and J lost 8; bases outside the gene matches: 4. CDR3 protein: CASSPGLAGEYEQFF. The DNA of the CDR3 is TGCGCCAGCAGCCCGGGACTAGCGGGGGAATATGAGCAGTTCTTC.

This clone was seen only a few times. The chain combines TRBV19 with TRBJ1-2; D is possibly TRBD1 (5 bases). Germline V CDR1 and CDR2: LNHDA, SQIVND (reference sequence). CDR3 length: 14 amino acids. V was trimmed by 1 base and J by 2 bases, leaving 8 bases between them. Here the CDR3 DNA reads TGTGCCAGTAGTATAGGCAGGGCCAACTATGGCTACACCTTC. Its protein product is CASSIGRANYGYTF.

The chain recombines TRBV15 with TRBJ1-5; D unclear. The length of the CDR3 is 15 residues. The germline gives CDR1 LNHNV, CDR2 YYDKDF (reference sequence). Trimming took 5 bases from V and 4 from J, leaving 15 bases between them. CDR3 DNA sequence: TGTGCCACCAGCCAGCGACGGGTGGATAATCAGCCCCAGCATTTT. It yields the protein CATSQRRVDNQPQHF.

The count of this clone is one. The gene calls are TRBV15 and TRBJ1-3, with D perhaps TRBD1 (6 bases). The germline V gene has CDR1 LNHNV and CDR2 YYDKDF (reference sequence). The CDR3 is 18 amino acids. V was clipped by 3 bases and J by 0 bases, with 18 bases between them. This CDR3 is CATSSGSGGIYSGNTIYF. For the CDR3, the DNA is TGTGCCACCAGCAGCGGTAGTGGGGGCATCTACTCTGGAAACACCATATATTTT. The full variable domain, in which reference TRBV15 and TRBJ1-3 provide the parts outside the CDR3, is DAMVIQNPRYQVTQFGKPVTLSCSQTLNHNVMYWYQQKSSQAPKLLFHYYDKDFNNEADTPDNFQSRRPNTSFCFLDIRSPGLGDTAMYLCATSSGSGGIYSGNTIYFGEGSWLTVV.

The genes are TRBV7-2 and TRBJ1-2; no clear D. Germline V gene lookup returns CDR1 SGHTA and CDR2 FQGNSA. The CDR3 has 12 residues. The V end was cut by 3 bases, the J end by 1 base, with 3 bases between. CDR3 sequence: CASSLSNYGYTF. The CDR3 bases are TGTGCCAGCAGCTTGAGTAACTATGGCTACACCTTC. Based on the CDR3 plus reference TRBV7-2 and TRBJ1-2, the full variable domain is GAGVSQSPSNKVTEKGKDVELRCDPISGHTALYWYRQSLGQGLEFLIYFQGNSAPDKSGLPSDRFSAERTGGSVSTLTIQRTQQEDSAVYLCASSLSNYGYTFGSGTRLTVV.

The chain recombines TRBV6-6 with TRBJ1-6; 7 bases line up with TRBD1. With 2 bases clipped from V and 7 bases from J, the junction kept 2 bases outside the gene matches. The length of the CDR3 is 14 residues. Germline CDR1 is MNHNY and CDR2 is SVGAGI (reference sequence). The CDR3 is CASSYARGNSPLHF. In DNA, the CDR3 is TGTGCCAGCAGTTACGCCAGGGGGAATTCACCCCTCCACTTT.

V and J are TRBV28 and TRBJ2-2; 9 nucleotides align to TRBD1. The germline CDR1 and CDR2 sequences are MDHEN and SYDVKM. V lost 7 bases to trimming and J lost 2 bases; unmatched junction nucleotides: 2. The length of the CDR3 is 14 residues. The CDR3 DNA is TGTGCCAGCAAGACAGGGGGTAACACCGGGGAGCTGTTTTTT. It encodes CASKTGGNTGELFF.

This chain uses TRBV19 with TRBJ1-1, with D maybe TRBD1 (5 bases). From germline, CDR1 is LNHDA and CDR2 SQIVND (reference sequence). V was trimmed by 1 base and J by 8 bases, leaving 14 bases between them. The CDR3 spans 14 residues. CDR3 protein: CASSIGAGRGEAFF. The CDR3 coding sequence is TGTGCCAGTAGTATAGGAGCAGGGCGTGGGGAAGCTTTCTTT.

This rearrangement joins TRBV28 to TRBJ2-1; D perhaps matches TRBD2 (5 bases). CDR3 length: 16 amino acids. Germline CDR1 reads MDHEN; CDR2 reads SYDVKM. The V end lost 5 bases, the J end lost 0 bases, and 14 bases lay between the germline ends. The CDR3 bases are TGTGCCAGCAGTAGAGGGCTTATCAGCTCCTACAATGAGCAGTTCTTC. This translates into CASSRGLISSYNEQFF.

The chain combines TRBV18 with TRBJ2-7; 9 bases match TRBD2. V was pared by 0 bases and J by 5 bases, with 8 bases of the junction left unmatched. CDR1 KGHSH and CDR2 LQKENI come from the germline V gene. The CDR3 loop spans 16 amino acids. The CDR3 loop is CASSPPGREGRNEQYF. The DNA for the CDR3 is TGTGCCAGCTCACCACCCGGGCGGGAGGGGAGGAACGAGCAGTACTTC. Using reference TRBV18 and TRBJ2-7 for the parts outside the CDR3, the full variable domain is NAGVMQNPRHLVRRRGQEARLRCSPMKGHSHVYWYRQLPEEGLKFMVYLQKENIIDESGMPKERFSAEFPKEGPSILRIQQVVRGDSAAYFCASSPPGREGRNEQYFGPGTRLTVT.

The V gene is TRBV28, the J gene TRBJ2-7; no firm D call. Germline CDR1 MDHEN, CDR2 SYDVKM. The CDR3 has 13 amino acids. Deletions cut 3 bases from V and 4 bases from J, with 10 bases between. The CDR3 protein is CASSFAPTYEQYF. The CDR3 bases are TGTGCCAGCAGTTTCGCTCCTACTTACGAGCAGTACTTC.